The T cell receptor (beta chain) under discussion was sequenced for a study of T cells in Graves' hyperthyroidism and ophthalmopathy. Study outcomes and limitations: Blood held most thyroid clonotypes expanded above 0.001 frequency.

Amplified regions were TCR beta CDR3 sequences from RNA transcripts. TCR CDR3 regions were first amplified by RT-PCR with HTBI primers. TCRdb used MiXCR to reprocess the multiplex PCR reads, holding one entry per CDR3 protein. The table lists 640,000 or so distinct CDR3 sequences, about 15% of them singletons. Diagnostic assessment was based on clinical symptoms, serum thyroxine and TRAb, thyroid ultrasound and orbital computed tomography. From roughly 9.2 ml of fresh peripheral blood, PBMCs were isolated. V trimming: 6 bases; J trimming: 3 bases; junction bases outside the gene matches: 10. Germline lookup yields CDR1 SNHLY and CDR2 FYNNEI. This CDR3 contains 15 residues. This clonotype was seen at least ten times. Its antigen is currently unknown.

Sequencing was carried out using blood. This TCR came from a woman aged 40 to 50 with Graves' ophthalmopathy. The V call is TRBV2, the J call TRBJ1-2, with 7 bases that match TRBD1. CDR3 DNA sequence: TGTGCCAGCAGCCGTAGGGACAGACTATACTATGGCTACACCTTC. It yields the protein CASSRRDRLYYGYTF.